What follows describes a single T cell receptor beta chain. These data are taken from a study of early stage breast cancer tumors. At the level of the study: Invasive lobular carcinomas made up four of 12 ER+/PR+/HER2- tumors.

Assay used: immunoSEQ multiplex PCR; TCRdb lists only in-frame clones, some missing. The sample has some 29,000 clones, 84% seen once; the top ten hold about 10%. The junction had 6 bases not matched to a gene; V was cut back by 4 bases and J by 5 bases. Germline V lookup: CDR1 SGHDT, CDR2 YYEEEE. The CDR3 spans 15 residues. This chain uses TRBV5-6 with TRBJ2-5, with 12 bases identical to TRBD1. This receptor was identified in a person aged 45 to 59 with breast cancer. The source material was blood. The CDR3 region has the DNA TGTGCCAGCAGCCCCGGGACAGGGGGCATGGAGACCCAGTACTTC. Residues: CASSPGTGGMETQYF.